Below, 27 T cell receptor beta chains from the same sample are listed, as sequenced in a study of T cell responses to AZD1222 COVID-19 vaccine. The repertoire was sequenced with immunoSEQ multiplex PCR; TCRdb's copy has only in-frame clones and lacks some. The sample records fewer than 120,000 clones, around 90% being singletons. The material sequenced was peripheral blood, taken 28 days after the second AZD1222 dose. These receptors all come from an adult who received the AZD1222 COVID-19 vaccine.

J is TRBJ1-6 and V is TRBV7-8; no clear D. Germline V gene sequence: CDR1 SGHVS, CDR2 FQNEAQ. The CDR3 totals 13 residues. The V end was cut by 5 bases, the J end by 10 bases, with 12 bases between. Here the CDR3 reads CASSGSKESPLHF. CDR3 DNA: TGTGCCAGCAGCGGATCCAAGGAGTCACCCCTCCACTTT.

The chain has TRBV18 and TRBJ1-2; TRBD1 might be the D (5 bases). The V and J ends lost 6 bases and 4 bases respectively, with 12 bases between them. CDR1 and CDR2 (germline): KGHSH, LQKENI. This CDR3 contains 13 residues. In DNA, the CDR3 is TGTGCCAGCTCGCAAGGGGATCGCTATGGCTACACCTTC. This translates into CASSQGDRYGYTF.

The rearrangement joins TRBV12-3 or TRBV12-4 to TRBJ1-1; no reliable D call. The length of the CDR3 is 13 residues. V lost 1 base to trimming and J lost 7 bases, with 10 bases between them. In DNA, the CDR3 is TGTGCCAGCAGTTTAGTCAGTCGTGGTGAAGCTTTCTTT. Amino acids: CASSLVSRGEAFF.

This clone was seen a single time. The rearrangement links TRBV10-3 to TRBJ2-3; the match to TRBD2 covers 7 bases. Germline V gene data show CDR1 as ENHRY and CDR2 as SYGVKD. The CDR3 covers 15 residues. J gave up 2 bases and V 1 base, and 3 bases lay outside the gene matches. CDR3 sequence: CAISEWGGITDTQYF. The CDR3 bases are TGTGCCATCAGTGAGTGGGGGGGGATCACAGATACGCAGTATTTT.

This clone is a singleton in its sample. This chain uses TRBV9 with TRBJ1-6; D is ambiguous. From germline, CDR1 is SGDLS and CDR2 YYNGEE. Trimming took off 0 bases at V and 3 bases at J, with 16 bases between the two ends. The CDR3 has 18 residues. CDR3 nucleotide sequence: TGTGCCAGCAGCGTAGATATGGGAGGGTCCGGCTATAATTCACCCCTCCACTTT. Translated, it gives CASSVDMGGSGYNSPLHF. Variable domain in full (rest from reference TRBV9 and TRBJ1-6): DSGVTQTPKHLITATGQRVTLRCSPRSGDLSVYWYQQSLDQGLQFLIQYYNGEERAKGNILERFSAQQFPDLHSELNLSSLELGDSALYFCASSVDMGGSGYNSPLHFGNGTRLTVT.

V gene TRBV5-5 combines with J gene TRBJ2-7; 10 bases map to TRBD1. This CDR3 comprises 16 residues. With 3 bases clipped from V and 1 base from J, the junction kept 7 bases outside the gene matches. Germline CDR1 is SGHKS and CDR2 is YYEKEE (reference sequence). The CDR3 sequence: CASSWEGTGASYEQYF. Written as DNA, the CDR3 is TGTGCCAGCAGCTGGGAGGGGACAGGGGCGTCCTACGAGCAGTACTTC.

This clone was seen just once. The V and J genes are TRBV5-1 and TRBJ2-2; maybe TRBD1 (5 bases). Germline V CDR1 and CDR2: SGHRS, YFSETQ. The germline V and J ends were trimmed by 6 bases and 5 bases, with 11 bases remaining between them. The CDR3 is made up of 13 amino acids. CDR3 amino acids: CASKAQGTGELFF. The CDR3 bases are TGCGCCAGCAAAGCTCAGGGAACCGGGGAGCTGTTTTTT.

This clone was observed once. The chain combines TRBV19 with TRBJ1-5; perhaps TRBD1 as D (6 bases). The germline CDR1 and CDR2 sequences are LNHDA and SQIVND (reference sequence). Trimming removed 3 bases from V and 9 bases from J, with 15 bases in between. This CDR3 contains 14 residues. The CDR3 region is CASSMGASPAPQHF. In nucleotides, the CDR3 is TGTGCCAGTAGTATGGGGGCTTCCCCAGCGCCCCAGCATTTT.

The CDR3 nucleotides are TGTGCCAGCAGTGAATATGCCAGGAGTAGCAATCAGCCCCAGCATTTT. Protein: CASSEYARSSNQPQHF. V usage is TRBV25-1 and J usage is TRBJ1-5; D ambiguous. The CDR3 extends over 16 amino acids. V was shortened by 0 bases and J by 0 bases, with 9 bases between the two germline ends. Per germline, CDR1 MGHDK and CDR2 SYGVNS. Full variable domain (outside the CDR3, taken from reference TRBV25-1 and TRBJ1-5): EADIYQTPRYLVIGTGKKITLECSQTMGHDKMYWYQQDPGMELHLIHYSYGVNSTEKGDLSSESTVSRIRTEHFPLTLESARPSHTSQYLCASSEYARSSNQPQHFGDGTRLSIL.

CDR3 DNA sequence: TGTGCCAGCAGCTCCCGGGACAGGCAAGAGACCCAGTACTTC. Protein: CASSSRDRQETQYF. The rearrangement links TRBV11-2 to TRBJ2-5; TRBD1 matches 8 bases. Germline CDR1 is SGHAT and CDR2 is FQNNGV. Trimming at V came to 4 bases and at J to 2 bases, leaving 3 bases not matched to a gene. This CDR3 is 14 amino acids long.

The chain is built from TRBV6-6 and TRBJ1-3, with D unclear. This CDR3 is 16 amino acids long. Germline loops: CDR1 MNHNY, CDR2 SVGAGI (reference sequence). V was trimmed by 0 bases and J by 4 bases, leaving 13 bases between them. DNA of the CDR3: TGTGCCAGCAGTTACTCGACGCTGGGTGACGGAAACACCATATATTTT. Protein: CASSYSTLGDGNTIYF.

The V call is TRBV28, the J call TRBJ1-4; D possibly corresponds to TRBD1 (5 bases). Trimming shortened V by 8 bases and J by 5 bases, and 15 bases separated the two germline ends. CDR1 MDHEN and CDR2 SYDVKM come from the germline V gene. CDR3 length: 14 amino acids. This CDR3 reads CASGLDTENEKLFF. The CDR3 bases are TGTGCCAGCGGGTTGGACACCGAGAATGAAAAACTGTTTTTT.

CDR3 sequence reads: CASSQRTGANVLTF. The CDR3, as DNA: TGTGCCAGCAGCCAAAGGACTGGGGCCAACGTCCTGACTTTC. The V gene is TRBV3-1 (or the pseudogene TRBV3-2), the J gene TRBJ2-6; D unresolved. V lost 2 bases and J 2 bases, leaving 4 bases between the germline ends. The CDR3 covers 14 residues. Germline values: CDR1 LGHDT, CDR2 YNNKEL (reference sequence).

V usage is TRBV6-5 and J usage is TRBJ1-1; D gene ambiguous. V was trimmed by 8 bases and J by 7 bases, leaving 20 bases between them. This CDR3 has 14 residues. Germline loops: CDR1 MNHEY, CDR2 SVGAGI. The DNA for the CDR3 is TGTGCCAGCCGACCCGGACCCCCAGGCGGTGAAGCTTTCTTT. Its translation: CASRPGPPGGEAFF.

The rearrangement links TRBV6-5 to TRBJ1-5, with TRBD1 matching over 7 bases. CDR1 is MNHEY and CDR2 is SVGAGI in the germline V gene. Trimming removed 4 bases from V and 3 bases from J; junction bases left unmatched: 3. The CDR3 extends over 14 amino acids. CDR3 DNA sequence: TGTGCCAGCAGTTTGGACAGGTTCAATCAGCCCCAGCATTTT. This codes for CASSLDRFNQPQHF.

CDR3 coding DNA: TGTGCCAGCAGTTACCATGTTGAAGAGACCCAGTACTTC. It encodes CASSYHVEETQYF. The chain carries TRBV6-5 and TRBJ2-5; D unclear. The CDR3 totals 13 residues. V was trimmed by 2 bases and J by 3 bases, leaving 7 bases between them. Germline V CDR1 and CDR2: MNHEY, SVGAGI.

The table lists this clone with a count of one. The CDR3 DNA sequence: TGTGCCAGCAGCCAAGACTTACAGGGTGGGCAAGAGACCCAGTACTTC. Translating it yields CASSQDLQGGQETQYF. The chain carries TRBV4-2 and TRBJ2-5; TRBD1 is a possible D gene (6 bases). V gave up 0 bases and J gave up 2 bases, with 13 bases separating them. Germline CDR1 reads LGHNA; CDR2 reads YNFKEQ. The CDR3 sequence is 16 residues long.

This chain links TRBV11-2 with TRBJ2-1, with D possibly being TRBD2 (5 bases). Trimming pared 5 bases from V and 8 bases from J, leaving 13 bases between. There are 13 residues in the CDR3. Germline loops: CDR1 SGHAT, CDR2 FQNNGV. In DNA, the CDR3 is TGTGCCAGCAGCCCAGACCTGCGGGATGAGCAGTTCTTC. Translated, it gives CASSPDLRDEQFF.

The chain uses TRBV7-2 and TRBJ2-3, with D possibly called TRBD1 or TRBD2 (6 bases each). V lost 5 bases and J 4 bases, leaving 16 bases between the germline ends. This CDR3 is built from 15 residues. Germline-derived CDR1 and CDR2 are SGHTA and FQGNSA. The CDR3 protein is CASSPQGRSADTQYF. The CDR3 DNA reads TGTGCCAGCAGCCCTCAGGGGAGGAGCGCAGATACGCAGTATTTT. Looking up the rest from reference TRBV7-2 and TRBJ2-3 gives the full variable domain: GAGVSQSPSNKVTEKGKDVELRCDPISGHTALYWYRQSLGQGLEFLIYFQGNSAPDKSGLPSDRFSAERTGGSVSTLTIQRTQQEDSAVYLCASSPQGRSADTQYFGPGTRLTVL.

This rearrangement joins TRBV7-2 to TRBJ2-3; 11 nucleotides match TRBD2. The CDR3 runs 15 residues. Germline V gives CDR1 SGHTA, CDR2 FQGNSA. V shed 1 base and J 14 bases; nucleotides not matched to a gene: 11. This CDR3 is CASSLVPGLAEEAYF. The CDR3 coding sequence is TGTGCCAGCAGCTTAGTTCCGGGACTAGCGGAAGAGGCGTATTTT.

The chain combines TRBV6-2 or TRBV6-3 with TRBJ2-7; D might be TRBD1 or TRBD2, each matching 6 bases. This CDR3 has 16 residues. V shed 0 bases and J shed 2 bases, with 14 bases lying between them. Germline V lookup: CDR1 MNHEY, CDR2 SVGEGT. This chain's CDR3 is CASSYSLRGRPYEQYF. Written as DNA, the CDR3 is TGTGCCAGCAGTTACTCTCTTCGGGGGCGACCCTACGAGCAGTACTTC.

This chain connects TRBV12-3 or TRBV12-4 to TRBJ2-3; D unclear. The V end lost 4 bases, the J end lost 6 bases, and 11 bases lay between the germline ends. The CDR3 is made up of 13 amino acids. The DNA for the CDR3 is TGTGCCAGCAGTTCTCGGGCTGTGGATACGCAGTATTTT. Its protein is CASSSRAVDTQYF.

The chain employs TRBV15 and TRBJ1-6, with D maybe TRBD1 (5 bases). Germline V gene lookup returns CDR1 LNHNV and CDR2 YYDKDF (reference sequence). The CDR3 is made up of 14 amino acids. The V gene lost 0 bases and the J gene lost 14 bases, with 14 bases spanning the gap. The CDR3: CATSREQAALTLHF. In nucleotides, the CDR3 is TGTGCCACCAGCAGAGAACAGGCCGCTCTCACCCTCCACTTT. Drawing the rest from reference TRBV15 and TRBJ1-6, the complete variable domain is DAMVIQNPRYQVTQFGKPVTLSCSQTLNHNVMYWYQQKSSQAPKLLFHYYDKDFNNEADTPDNFQSRRPNTSFCFLDIRSPGLGDTAMYLCATSREQAALTLHFGNGTRLTVT.

The chain joins TRBV7-2 to TRBJ1-2; TRBD1 aligns across 9 bases. From germline, CDR1 is SGHTA and CDR2 FQGNSA. This CDR3 is 16 amino acids long. Trimming took 4 bases from V and 4 from J; bases not matched to a gene: 10. The CDR3 is CASSSGQGRGGYGYTF. CDR3 in DNA: TGTGCCAGCAGCTCGGGACAGGGAAGGGGAGGCTATGGCTACACCTTC.

This chain uses TRBV6-5 with TRBJ2-7, with D maybe TRBD1 (5 bases). This CDR3 comprises 14 residues. CDR1 MNHEY and CDR2 SVGAGI come from the germline V gene. Between the trimmed V and J ends, which lost 0 bases and 3 bases, there was a span of 9 bases. The CDR3 DNA reads TGTGCCAGCAGTTACTCAGGCCAGGGCTACGAGCAGTACTTC. It yields the protein CASSYSGQGYEQYF.

In nucleotides, the CDR3 is TGTGCCAGCAGCGGACAGGGACACACTGAAGCTTTCTTT. Protein product: CASSGQGHTEAFF. The chain uses TRBV12-3 or TRBV12-4 and TRBJ1-1; the match to TRBD1 covers 8 bases. With V trimmed by 6 bases and J by 3 bases, 3 bases remained unmatched. This CDR3 has 13 amino acids.

In its sample, this clone was seen a few times. The chain uses TRBV6-5 and TRBJ1-2; 7 bases are shared with TRBD1. The CDR3 runs 15 residues. The junction had 7 bases not matched to a gene; V was cut back by 3 bases and J by 3 bases. Germline CDR1 reads MNHEY; CDR2 reads SVGAGI. CDR3 coding DNA: TGTGCCAGCAGTTATTCCAGGGGGGCAGACTATGGCTACACCTTC. It codes for CASSYSRGADYGYTF.